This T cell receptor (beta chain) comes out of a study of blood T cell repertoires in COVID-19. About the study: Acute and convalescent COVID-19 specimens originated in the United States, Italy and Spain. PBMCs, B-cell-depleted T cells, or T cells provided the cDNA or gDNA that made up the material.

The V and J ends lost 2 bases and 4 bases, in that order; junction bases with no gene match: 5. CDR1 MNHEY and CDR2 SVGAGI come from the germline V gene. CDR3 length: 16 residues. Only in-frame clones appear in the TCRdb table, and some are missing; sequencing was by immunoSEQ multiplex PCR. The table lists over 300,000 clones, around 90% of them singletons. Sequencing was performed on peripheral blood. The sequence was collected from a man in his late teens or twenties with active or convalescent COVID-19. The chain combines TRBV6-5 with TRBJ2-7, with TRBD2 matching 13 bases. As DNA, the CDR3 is TGTGCCAGCAGTTACAGCGGACTAGCGGGAGCTTACGAGCAGTACTTC. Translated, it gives CASSYSGLAGAYEQYF.